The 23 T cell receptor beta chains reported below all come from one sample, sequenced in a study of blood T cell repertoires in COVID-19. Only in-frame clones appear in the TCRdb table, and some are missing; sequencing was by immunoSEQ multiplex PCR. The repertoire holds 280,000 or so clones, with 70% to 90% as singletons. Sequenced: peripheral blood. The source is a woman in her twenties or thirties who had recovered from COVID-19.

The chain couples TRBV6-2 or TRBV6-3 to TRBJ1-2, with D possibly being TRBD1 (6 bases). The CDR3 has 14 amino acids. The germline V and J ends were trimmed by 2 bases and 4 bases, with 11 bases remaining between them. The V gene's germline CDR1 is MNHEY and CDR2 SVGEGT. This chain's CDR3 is CASSYGGRIYGYTF. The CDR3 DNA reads TGTGCCAGCAGTTACGGGGGCAGGATCTATGGCTACACCTTC.

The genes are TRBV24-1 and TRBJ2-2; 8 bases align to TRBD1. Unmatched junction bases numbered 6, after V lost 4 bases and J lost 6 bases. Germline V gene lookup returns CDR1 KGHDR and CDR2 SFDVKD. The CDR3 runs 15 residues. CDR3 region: CATSEDRGSSGELFF. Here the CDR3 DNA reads TGTGCCACCAGTGAAGACAGGGGTTCGTCCGGGGAGCTGTTTTTT.

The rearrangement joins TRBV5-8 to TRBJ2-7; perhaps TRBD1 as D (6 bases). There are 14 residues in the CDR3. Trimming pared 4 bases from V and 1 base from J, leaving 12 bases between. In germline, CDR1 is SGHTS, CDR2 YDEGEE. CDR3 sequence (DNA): TGTGCCAGCAGCGGGATACAGGGTTCCTACGAGCAGTACTTC. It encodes CASSGIQGSYEQYF. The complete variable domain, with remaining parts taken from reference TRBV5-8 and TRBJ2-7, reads EAGVTQSPTHLIKTRGQQATLRCSPISGHTSVYWYQQALGLGLQFLLWYDEGEERNRGNFPPRFSGRQFPNYSSELNVNALELEDSALYLCASSGIQGSYEQYFGPGTRLTVT.

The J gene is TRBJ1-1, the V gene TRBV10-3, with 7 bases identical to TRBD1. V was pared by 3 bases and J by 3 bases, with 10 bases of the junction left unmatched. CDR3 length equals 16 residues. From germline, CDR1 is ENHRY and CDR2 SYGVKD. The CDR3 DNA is TGTGCCATCAGTGAACGACCACAGGGGCGGGACACTGAAGCTTTCTTT. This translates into CAISERPQGRDTEAFF.

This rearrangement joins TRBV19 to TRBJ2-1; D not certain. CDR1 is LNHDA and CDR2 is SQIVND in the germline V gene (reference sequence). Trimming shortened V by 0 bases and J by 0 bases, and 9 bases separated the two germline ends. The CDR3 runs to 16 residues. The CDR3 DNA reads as TGTGCCAGTAGTATAGATTCCCGGAGCTCCTACAATGAGCAGTTCTTC. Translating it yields CASSIDSRSSYNEQFF.

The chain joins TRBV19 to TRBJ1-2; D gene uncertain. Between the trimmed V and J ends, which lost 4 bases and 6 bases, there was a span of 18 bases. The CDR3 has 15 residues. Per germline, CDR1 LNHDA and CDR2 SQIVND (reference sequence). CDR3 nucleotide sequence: TGTGCCAGTAGTACGAGGGATGCGGGATTGCATGGCTACACCTTC. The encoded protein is CASSTRDAGLHGYTF.

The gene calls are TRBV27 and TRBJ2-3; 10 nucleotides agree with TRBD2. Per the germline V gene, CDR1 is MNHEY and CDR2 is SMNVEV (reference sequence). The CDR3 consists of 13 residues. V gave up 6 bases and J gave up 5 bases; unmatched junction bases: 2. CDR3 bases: TGTGCCAGCAGAGGACTAGCGGTAGATACGCAGTATTTT. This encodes CASRGLAVDTQYF.

CDR3: CASSLGGGGGTDTQYF. The CDR3 nucleotides are TGTGCCAGCAGCTTAGGCGGTGGGGGGGGGACAGATACGCAGTATTTT. The chain uses TRBV7-2 and TRBJ2-3, with 7 bases identical to TRBD2. This CDR3 spans 16 amino acids. J lost 3 bases, V lost 1 base, and 7 bases had no gene match. Germline-derived CDR1 and CDR2 are SGHTA and FQGNSA. The variable domain in full, completed from reference TRBV7-2 and TRBJ2-3, reads GAGVSQSPSNKVTEKGKDVELRCDPISGHTALYWYRQSLGQGLEFLIYFQGNSAPDKSGLPSDRFSAERTGGSVSTLTIQRTQQEDSAVYLCASSLGGGGGTDTQYFGPGTRLTVL.

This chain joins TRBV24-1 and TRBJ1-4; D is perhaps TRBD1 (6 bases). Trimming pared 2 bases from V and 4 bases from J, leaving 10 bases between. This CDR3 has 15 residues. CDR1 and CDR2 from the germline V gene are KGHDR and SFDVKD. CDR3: CATSDSGQINEKLFF. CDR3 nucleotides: TGTGCCACCAGTGATTCTGGACAGATTAATGAAAAACTGTTTTTT.

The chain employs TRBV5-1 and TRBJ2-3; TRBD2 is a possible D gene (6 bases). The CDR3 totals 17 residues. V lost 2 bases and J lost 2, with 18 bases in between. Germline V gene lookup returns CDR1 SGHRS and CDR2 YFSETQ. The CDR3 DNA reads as TGCGCCAGCAGCTTCATTATCAGCGGGCGCTACACAGATACGCAGTATTTT. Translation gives CASSFIISGRYTDTQYF.

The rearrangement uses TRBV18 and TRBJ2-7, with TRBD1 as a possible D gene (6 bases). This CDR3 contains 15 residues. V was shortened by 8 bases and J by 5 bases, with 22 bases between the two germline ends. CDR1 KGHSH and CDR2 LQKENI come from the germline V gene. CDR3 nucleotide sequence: TGTGCCAGCGGCGAGGGATGGACAGTGGAAGACGAGCAGTACTTC. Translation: CASGEGWTVEDEQYF. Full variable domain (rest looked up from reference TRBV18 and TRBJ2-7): NAGVMQNPRHLVRRRGQEARLRCSPMKGHSHVYWYRQLPEEGLKFMVYLQKENIIDESGMPKERFSAEFPKEGPSILRIQQVVRGDSAAYFCASGEGWTVEDEQYFGPGTRLTVT.

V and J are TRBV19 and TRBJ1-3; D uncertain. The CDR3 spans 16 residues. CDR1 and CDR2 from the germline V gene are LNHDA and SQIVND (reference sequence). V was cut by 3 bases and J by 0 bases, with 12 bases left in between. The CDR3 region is CASSIGGVHSGNTIYF. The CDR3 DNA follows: TGTGCCAGTAGTATCGGCGGAGTGCACTCTGGAAACACCATATATTTT. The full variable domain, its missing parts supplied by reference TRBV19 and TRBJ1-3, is DGGITQSPKYLFRKEGQNVTLSCEQNLNHDAMYWYRQDPGQGLRLIYYSQIVNDFQKGDIAEGYSVSREKKESFPLTVTSAQKNPTAFYLCASSIGGVHSGNTIYFGEGSWLTVV.

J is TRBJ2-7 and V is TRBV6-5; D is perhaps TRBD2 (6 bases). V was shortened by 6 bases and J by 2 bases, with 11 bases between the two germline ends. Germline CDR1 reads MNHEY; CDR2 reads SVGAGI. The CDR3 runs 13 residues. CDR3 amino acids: CASRRDGTYEQYF. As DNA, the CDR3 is TGTGCCAGCAGGCGGGACGGCACCTACGAGCAGTACTTC.

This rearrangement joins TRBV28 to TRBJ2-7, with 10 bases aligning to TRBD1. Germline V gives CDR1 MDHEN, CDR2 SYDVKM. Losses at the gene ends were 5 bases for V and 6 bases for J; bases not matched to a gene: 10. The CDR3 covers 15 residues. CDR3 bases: TGTGCCAGCAGTCCAACGACAGGGGGCGCGGGCGAGCAGTACTTC. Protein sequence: CASSPTTGGAGEQYF.

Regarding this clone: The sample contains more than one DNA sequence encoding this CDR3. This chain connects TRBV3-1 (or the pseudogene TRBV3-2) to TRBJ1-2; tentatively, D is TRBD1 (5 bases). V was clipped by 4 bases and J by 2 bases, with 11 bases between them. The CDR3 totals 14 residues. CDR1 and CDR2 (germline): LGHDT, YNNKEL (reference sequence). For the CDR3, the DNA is TGTGCCAGCAGCCCTCAGGGAGGCAACTATGGCTACACCTTC. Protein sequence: CASSPQGGNYGYTF.

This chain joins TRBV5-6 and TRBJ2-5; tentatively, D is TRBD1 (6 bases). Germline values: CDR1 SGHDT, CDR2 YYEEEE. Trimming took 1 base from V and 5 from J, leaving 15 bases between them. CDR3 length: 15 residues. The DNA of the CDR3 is TGTGCCAGCAGCTTGTATATAGGGGGAGAGGAGACCCAGTACTTC. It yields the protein CASSLYIGGEETQYF.

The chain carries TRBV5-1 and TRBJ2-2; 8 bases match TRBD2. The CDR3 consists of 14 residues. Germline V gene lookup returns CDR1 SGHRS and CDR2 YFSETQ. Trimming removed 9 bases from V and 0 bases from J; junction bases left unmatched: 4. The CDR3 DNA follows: TGCGCCACCTCGGGACTAGCGAACACCGGGGAGCTGTTTTTT. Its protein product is CATSGLANTGELFF.

The CDR3 here is CASSPQGDTQYF. The DNA of the CDR3 is TGTGCCAGCAGCCCCCAGGGGGATACGCAGTATTTT. The V gene is TRBV9, the J gene TRBJ2-3; D possibly corresponds to TRBD1 (6 bases). The V end was cut by 4 bases, the J end by 6 bases, with 9 bases between. The germline V gene has CDR1 SGDLS and CDR2 YYNGEE. CDR3 length equals 12 residues.

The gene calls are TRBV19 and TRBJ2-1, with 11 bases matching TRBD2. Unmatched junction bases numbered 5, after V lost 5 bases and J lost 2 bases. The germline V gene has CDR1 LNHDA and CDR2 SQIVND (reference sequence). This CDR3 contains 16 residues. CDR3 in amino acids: CASSLLAGGPYNEQFF. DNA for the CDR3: TGTGCCAGTAGTTTATTAGCGGGAGGGCCCTACAATGAGCAGTTCTTC.

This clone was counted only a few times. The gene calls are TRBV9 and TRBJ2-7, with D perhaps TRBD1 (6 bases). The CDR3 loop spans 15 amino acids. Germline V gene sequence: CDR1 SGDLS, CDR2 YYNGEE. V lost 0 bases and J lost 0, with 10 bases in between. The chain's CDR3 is CASSVGQDSSYEQYF. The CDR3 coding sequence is TGTGCCAGCAGCGTAGGTCAGGACAGCTCCTACGAGCAGTACTTC. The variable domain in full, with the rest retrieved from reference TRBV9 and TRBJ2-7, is DSGVTQTPKHLITATGQRVTLRCSPRSGDLSVYWYQQSLDQGLQFLIQYYNGEERAKGNILERFSAQQFPDLHSELNLSSLELGDSALYFCASSVGQDSSYEQYFGPGTRLTVT.

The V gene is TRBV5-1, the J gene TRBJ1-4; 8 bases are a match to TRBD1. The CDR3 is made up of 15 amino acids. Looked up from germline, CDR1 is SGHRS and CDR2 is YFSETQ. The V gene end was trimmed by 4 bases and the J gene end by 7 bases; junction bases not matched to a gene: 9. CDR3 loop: CASSTTTGGAEKLFF. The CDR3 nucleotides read TGCGCCAGCAGCACAACCACAGGGGGAGCTGAAAAACTGTTTTTT.

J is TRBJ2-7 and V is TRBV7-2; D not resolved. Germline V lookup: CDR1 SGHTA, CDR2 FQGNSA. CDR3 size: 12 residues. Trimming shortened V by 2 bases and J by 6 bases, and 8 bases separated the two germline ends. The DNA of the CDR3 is TGTGCCAGCAGCTTACGGTTCGGCGAGCAGTACTTC. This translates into CASSLRFGEQYF.

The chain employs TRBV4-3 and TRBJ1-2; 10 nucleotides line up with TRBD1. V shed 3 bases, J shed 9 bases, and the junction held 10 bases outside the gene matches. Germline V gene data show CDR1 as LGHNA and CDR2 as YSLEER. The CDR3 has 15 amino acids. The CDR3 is CASSQGKDRGSSYTF. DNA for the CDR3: TGCGCCAGCAGCCAGGGAAAGGACAGGGGGTCCAGCTACACCTTC.